Sequencing of this TCR beta chain was carried out in a study of beta chain features in type 1 diabetes. As for the study in general: Healthy donors, compared against patients, showed similar age, gender and cell yields.

V gave up 0 bases and J gave up 6 bases; unmatched junction bases: 10. The germline CDR1 and CDR2 sequences are SGHNT and YYREEE (reference sequence). CDR3 length: 17 residues. As concerns this clone: No antigen is known for it.

The study's findings and limits: Among type 1 diabetes patients, VDJ junctions had fewer insertions and more deletions. Whether HLA type affects TCRB rearrangement stayed undetermined in the present work.

Sequencing targeted expressed TCRB transcripts, as all isolated RNA had been reverse transcribed. Here immunoSEQ multiplex PCR was the method, and the copy in TCRdb shows in-frame clones only, minus some. This repertoire shows nearly 250,000 clones, less than 15% found once; its top ten account for about 0.027%. The TCR sequence derives from a woman between 35 and 50 years old in good health. The sequenced sample was naive CD4+ T cells from blood. The V call is TRBV5-4, the J call TRBJ2-2; 8 nucleotides align to TRBD2. CDR3: CASSLDGSTGGAGELFF. The CDR3 nucleotides read TGTGCCAGCAGCTTGGACGGGTCTACGGGGGGGGCCGGGGAGCTGTTTTTT.